This entry lists 18 T cell receptor beta chains sequenced from one sample in a study of shared clonotypes between healthy human individuals. Clones were sequenced by immunoSEQ multiplex PCR, and TCRdb holds only the in-frame ones, with some missing. Counted here are some 320,000 clones, roughly 84% occurring once; the ten biggest clones make up about a sixth. Sequencing was carried out using memory CD8+ T cells sorted from blood. The sample's subset: CD45RO+ cells pooled with CCR7-negative TemRA cells. The receptors derive from a man aged 18 to 29 in good health.

There are a few counts of this clone. This chain uses TRBV28 with TRBJ2-2, with D possibly TRBD2 on 5 matching bases. The CDR3 is made up of 12 amino acids. V lost 4 bases and J lost 7, with 7 bases in between. Germline CDR1 is MDHEN and CDR2 is SYDVKM. The CDR3, as DNA: TGTGCCAGCAGTTCGGGGTACGGGGAGCTGTTTTTT. It specifies CASSSGYGELFF.

V and J are TRBV5-3 and TRBJ2-5; 10 bases map to TRBD1. TRBV5-3 qualifies as an ORF whose function is uncertain. Trimming removed 2 bases from V and 5 bases from J; junction bases left unmatched: 9. The CDR3 loop spans 16 amino acids. The CDR3 is CARSFFRQGAQETQYF. The CDR3 DNA reads as TGTGCCAGAAGCTTCTTCCGACAGGGGGCTCAGGAGACCCAGTACTTC.

This clone was seen just once. The chain combines TRBV2 with TRBJ1-1; D is unresolved. Trimming took 5 bases from V and 7 from J, leaving 8 bases between them. This CDR3 comprises 11 residues. Germline CDR1 reads SNHLY; CDR2 reads FYNNEI. CDR3: CASSPGSEAFF. The CDR3 coding sequence is TGTGCCAGCAGTCCCGGGAGTGAAGCTTTCTTT. Variable domain in full (rest from reference TRBV2 and TRBJ1-1): EPEVTQTPSHQVTQMGQEVILRCVPISNHLYFYWYRQILGQKVEFLVSFYNNEISEKSEIFDDQFSVERPDGSNFTLKIRSTKLEDSAMYFCASSPGSEAFFGQGTRLTVV.

The chain combines TRBV18 with TRBJ1-5; D gene unclear. V was pared by 3 bases and J by 1 base, with 10 bases between. In germline, CDR1 is KGHSH, CDR2 LQKENI. The CDR3 spans 15 residues. As DNA, the CDR3 is TGTGCCAGCTCACCTGGTTCCCCAAGCAATCAGCCCCAGCATTTT. Translating gives CASSPGSPSNQPQHF. The entire variable domain, with the rest obtained from reference TRBV18 and TRBJ1-5, is as follows: NAGVMQNPRHLVRRRGQEARLRCSPMKGHSHVYWYRQLPEEGLKFMVYLQKENIIDESGMPKERFSAEFPKEGPSILRIQQVVRGDSAAYFCASSPGSPSNQPQHFGDGTRLSIL.

The chain is built from TRBV27 and TRBJ2-1, with D perhaps being TRBD1 or TRBD2 (5 bases each). This CDR3 has 15 residues. Looked up from germline, CDR1 is MNHEY and CDR2 is SMNVEV (reference sequence). Trimming left V 2 bases short and J 2 bases short, with 10 bases between. The CDR3 sequence is CASSLGGSPYNEQFF. In DNA, the CDR3 is TGTGCCAGCAGTTTAGGGGGTAGCCCCTACAATGAGCAGTTCTTC.

The rearrangement uses TRBV28 and TRBJ2-7, with D unclear. The CDR3 is 15 residues long. The V end lost 2 bases, the J end lost 6 bases, and 17 bases lay between the germline ends. Germline CDR1 and CDR2: MDHEN and SYDVKM. The CDR3 loop is CASSLPGFLPGEQYF. Written as DNA, the CDR3 is TGTGCCAGCAGTTTACCCGGCTTTTTACCGGGCGAGCAGTACTTC.

DNA of the CDR3: TGCGCCAGCAGCCAAGAGGTTTGGGGTCGAGAGACCCAGTACTTC. Its protein is CASSQEVWGRETQYF. The chain joins TRBV4-3 to TRBJ2-5; no firm D call. There are 15 residues in the CDR3. Germline V gene lookup returns CDR1 LGHNA and CDR2 YSLEER. With 0 bases removed from V and 4 bases from J, the gap between germline ends came to 12 bases.

The chain combines TRBV11-1 with TRBJ2-2; no clear D. The CDR3 runs 12 residues. Germline V gene sequence: CDR1 SGHAT, CDR2 FQDESV (reference sequence). V gave up 5 bases and J gave up 7 bases, with 8 bases separating them. CDR3 sequence: CASSPTGGELFF. DNA for the CDR3: TGTGCCAGCAGCCCGACCGGCGGGGAGCTGTTTTTT.

This clone was counted a few times. This chain links TRBV27 with TRBJ1-1; TRBD1 might be the D (5 bases). The CDR3 sequence is 13 residues long. Germline V gene lookup returns CDR1 MNHEY and CDR2 SMNVEV (reference sequence). Trimming stripped 6 bases from V and 1 base from J, with 9 bases between. The CDR3 here is CASSWGPNTEAFF. Written as DNA, the CDR3 is TGTGCCAGCAGCTGGGGCCCGAACACTGAAGCTTTCTTT.

V usage is TRBV9 and J usage is TRBJ2-6; D is uncertain. Germline assignment: CDR1 SGDLS and CDR2 YYNGEE. Trimming pared 0 bases from V and 1 base from J, leaving 5 bases between. There are 15 residues in the CDR3. The CDR3 DNA sequence: TGTGCCAGCAGCGTAGAAGGATCTGGGGCCAACGTCCTGACTTTC. Translated: CASSVEGSGANVLTF.

V gene TRBV7-9 combines with J gene TRBJ1-2; TRBD1 matches 8 bases. Germline V CDR1 and CDR2: SEHNR, FQNEAQ (reference sequence). The CDR3 extends over 17 amino acids. Unmatched junction bases numbered 17, after V lost 5 bases and J lost 6 bases. Written as DNA, the CDR3 is TGTGCCAGCAGCACGTACCCGGGACAGGACTTTGATCATGGCTACACCTTC. Translation: CASSTYPGQDFDHGYTF. Full variable domain (remainder filled in from reference TRBV7-9 and TRBJ1-2): DTGVSQNPRHKITKRGQNVTFRCDPISEHNRLYWYRQTLGQGPEFLTYFQNEAQLEKSRLLSDRFSAERPKGSFSTLEIQRTEQGDSAMYLCASSTYPGQDFDHGYTFGSGTRLTVV.

At least ten counts were recorded for this clone. The chain uses TRBV6-5 and TRBJ1-2, with 7 positions matching TRBD1. The CDR3 runs to 15 residues. Germline CDR1 and CDR2: MNHEY and SVGAGI. J lost 0 bases, V lost 6 bases, and 7 bases had no gene match. The CDR3 DNA reads TGTGCCAGCAGCCCGTCAGACAGGGCTAACTATGGCTACACCTTC. Protein sequence: CASSPSDRANYGYTF.

CDR3 coding DNA: TGTGCCAGCAGTTTATCGGGGCCGGGGCATCAGCCCCAGCATTTT. Protein sequence: CASSLSGPGHQPQHF. The chain links TRBV27 to TRBJ1-5; D is possibly TRBD1 (5 bases). Germline V CDR1 and CDR2: MNHEY, SMNVEV (reference sequence). Trimming shortened V by 0 bases and J by 5 bases, and 11 bases separated the two germline ends. The CDR3 length is 15 residues.

The chain carries TRBV4-3 and TRBJ2-2, with 10 bases identical to TRBD2. Germline lookup yields CDR1 LGHNA and CDR2 YSLEER. This CDR3 contains 16 residues. The J segment lost 7 bases and the V segment lost 4 bases, leaving 9 bases of the junction unmatched. The CDR3 protein is CASSPGLAAVFGELFF. In nucleotides, the CDR3 is TGCGCCAGCAGCCCTGGACTAGCGGCAGTTTTCGGGGAGCTGTTTTTT.

The J gene is TRBJ1-1, the V gene TRBV4-3; a weak D match, TRBD1 (6 bases). Trimming removed 3 bases at V and 3 bases at J, with 20 bases between. Germline V gene lookup returns CDR1 LGHNA and CDR2 YSLEER. CDR3 length equals 17 residues. CDR3 nucleotide sequence: TGCGCCAGCAGCCACCTACCTCCGGGGGCAGAGGACACTGAAGCTTTCTTT. This translates into CASSHLPPGAEDTEAFF.

The chain links TRBV10-3 to TRBJ2-3; TRBD2 matches at 8 bases. From germline, CDR1 is ENHRY and CDR2 SYGVKD. Trimming at V came to 5 bases and at J to 5 bases, leaving 6 bases not matched to a gene. The CDR3 loop spans 14 amino acids. The CDR3 DNA follows: TGTGCCATCAGTTTAGCGGGGCCGCTAGATACGCAGTATTTT. Protein: CAISLAGPLDTQYF.

This chain uses TRBV10-3 with TRBJ2-3; TRBD1 aligns across 10 bases. The length of the CDR3 is 17 residues. The V segment lost 0 bases and the J segment 2 bases; nucleotides outside the gene matches: 5. Germline lookup yields CDR1 ENHRY and CDR2 SYGVKD. The CDR3 is CAISESLGTGVTDTQYF. The CDR3 DNA sequence: TGTGCCATCAGTGAGTCTCTCGGGACAGGGGTCACAGATACGCAGTATTTT.

This chain joins TRBV6-6 and TRBJ2-3; 8 nucleotides line up with TRBD2. The CDR3 covers 16 residues. Per germline, CDR1 MNHNY and CDR2 SVGAGI (reference sequence). V shed 4 bases, J shed 6 bases, and the junction held 12 bases outside the gene matches. CDR3 DNA: TGTGCCAGCAGTTCAGGCAGCGGGGGTCCGGGTGATACGCAGTATTTT. It codes for CASSSGSGGPGDTQYF.